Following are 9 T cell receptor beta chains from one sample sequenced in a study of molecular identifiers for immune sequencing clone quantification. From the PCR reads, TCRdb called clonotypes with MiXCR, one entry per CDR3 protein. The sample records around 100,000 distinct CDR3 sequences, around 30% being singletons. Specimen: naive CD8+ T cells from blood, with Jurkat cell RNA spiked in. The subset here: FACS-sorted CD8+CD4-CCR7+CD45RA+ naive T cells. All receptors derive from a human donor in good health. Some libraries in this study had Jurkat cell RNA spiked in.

The CDR3 DNA sequence: TGTGCCAGCAGCTTAGTTTCCAGGGGGCTTGATACGCAGTATTTT. Translated: CASSLVSRGLDTQYF. The J gene is TRBJ2-3, the V gene TRBV11-2; 8 bases line up with TRBD1. Unmatched junction bases numbered 6, after V lost 1 base and J lost 6 bases. The germline gives CDR1 SGHAT, CDR2 FQNNGV. The length of the CDR3 is 15 residues.

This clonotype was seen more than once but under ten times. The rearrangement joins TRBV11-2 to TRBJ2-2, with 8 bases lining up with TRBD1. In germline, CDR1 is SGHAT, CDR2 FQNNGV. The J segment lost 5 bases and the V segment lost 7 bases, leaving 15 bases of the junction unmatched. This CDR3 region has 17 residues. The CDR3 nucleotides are TGTGCCAGCACCTATCCGATCCAGGGGGCGTGGACCGGGGAGCTGTTTTTT. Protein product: CASTYPIQGAWTGELFF.

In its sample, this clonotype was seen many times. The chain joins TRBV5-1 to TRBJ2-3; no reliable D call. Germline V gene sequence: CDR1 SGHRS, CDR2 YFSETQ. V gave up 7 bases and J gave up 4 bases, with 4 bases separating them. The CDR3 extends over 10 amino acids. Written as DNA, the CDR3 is TGCGCCAGCTCAGCAGATACGCAGTATTTT. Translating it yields CASSADTQYF.

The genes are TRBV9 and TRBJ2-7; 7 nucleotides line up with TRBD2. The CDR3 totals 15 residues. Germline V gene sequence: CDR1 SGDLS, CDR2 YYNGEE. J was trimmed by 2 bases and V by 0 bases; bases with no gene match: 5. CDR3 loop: CASSVDEGGAYEQYF. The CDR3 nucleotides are TGTGCCAGCAGCGTAGACGAGGGAGGGGCCTACGAGCAGTACTTC.

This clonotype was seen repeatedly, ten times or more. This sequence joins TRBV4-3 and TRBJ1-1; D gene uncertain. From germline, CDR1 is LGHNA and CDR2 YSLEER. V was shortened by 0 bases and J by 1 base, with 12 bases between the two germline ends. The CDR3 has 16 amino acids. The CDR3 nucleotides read TGCGCCAGCAGCCAAGATTTAGGCAGGAGGAACACTGAAGCTTTCTTT. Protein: CASSQDLGRRNTEAFF.

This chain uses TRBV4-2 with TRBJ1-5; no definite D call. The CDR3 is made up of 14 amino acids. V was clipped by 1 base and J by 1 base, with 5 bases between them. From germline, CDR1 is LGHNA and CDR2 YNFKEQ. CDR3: CASSQADSNQPQHF. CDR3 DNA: TGTGCCAGCAGCCAAGCGGACAGCAATCAGCCCCAGCATTTT.

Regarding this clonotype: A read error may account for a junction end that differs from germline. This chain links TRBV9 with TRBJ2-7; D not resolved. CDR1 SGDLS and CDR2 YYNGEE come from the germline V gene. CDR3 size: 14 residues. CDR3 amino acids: CASSALDNPNELYF. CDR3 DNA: TGTGCCAGCAGCGCCCTAGACAACCCCAACGAGCTGTACTTC.

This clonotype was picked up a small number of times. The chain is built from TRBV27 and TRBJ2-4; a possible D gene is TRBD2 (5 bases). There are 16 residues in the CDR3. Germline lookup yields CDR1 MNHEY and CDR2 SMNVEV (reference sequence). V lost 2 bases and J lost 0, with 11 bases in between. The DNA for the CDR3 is TGTGCCAGCAGTTTAAGAGGGAATCTAGCCAAAAACATTCAGTACTTC. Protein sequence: CASSLRGNLAKNIQYF.

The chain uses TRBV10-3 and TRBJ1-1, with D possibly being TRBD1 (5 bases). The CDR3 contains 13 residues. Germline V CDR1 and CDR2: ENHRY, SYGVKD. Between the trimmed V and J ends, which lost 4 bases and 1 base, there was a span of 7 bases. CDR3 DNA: TGTGCCATCAGTGCTGGACAGAACACTGAAGCTTTCTTT. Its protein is CAISAGQNTEAFF.